The T cell receptor (beta chain) described here comes from a study of blood T cell repertoires in COVID-19. Across the study: Samples of COVID-19 (acute and convalescent) were obtained from the United States, Italy and Spain. The cDNA or gDNA used as material had been derived from T cells, B-cell-depleted T cells, or PBMCs.

Enrolment of Seattle patients took place during active infection, and they were followed longitudinally. This clone was counted a single time. The CDR3 spans 15 residues. The germline gives CDR1 SQVTM, CDR2 ANQGSEA. V was trimmed by 8 bases and J by 9 bases, leaving 26 bases between them. Source study methods: For nucleated cells, counts were estimated from reference gene primer amplification. Some clones are missing from TCRdb's copy, which holds only in-frame ones; the method was immunoSEQ multiplex PCR. D and trimming were read from the DNA, whereas the V and J calls and clone size are those reported in that table. Of about 290,000 clones listed, 89% were seen once; the top ten hold roughly 10%.

The gene calls are TRBV29-1 and TRBJ2-1, with a possible D match to TRBD1 (5 bases). This TCR was sampled from a woman aged 25 to 45 with COVID-19, enrolled during active disease. Sequenced sample: peripheral blood. CDR3 sequence (DNA): TGCAGCTTACCCCCGGGCTACGGACAAAGCACTGAGCAGTTCTTC. Its translation is CSLPPGYGQSTEQFF.